Following are 9 T cell receptor beta chains from one sample sequenced in a study of beta chain features in type 1 diabetes. Study results and caveats: Type 1 diabetes patients showed a moderate but significant shortening of TCRB CDR3s in all four CD4+ subsets.

Their antigen targets remain unknown. cDNA synthesis used the whole RNA isolate, giving expressed TCRB sequences. Clones were read by immunoSEQ multiplex PCR, and TCRdb kept only the in-frame ones, dropping some. The table has roughly 230,000 clones, roughly a tenth seen once. Sequenced sample: naive CD4+ T cells from blood. Receptors were obtained from a young man with type 1 diabetes.

This rearrangement joins TRBV7-8 to TRBJ2-7; 9 bases match TRBD1. This CDR3 comprises 14 residues. J was trimmed by 6 bases and V by 2 bases; bases with no gene match: 5. CDR1 is SGHVS, CDR2 FQNEAQ, per germline. The CDR3 coding sequence is TGTGCCAGCAGCTTAACGGGACAGGGTACCGAGCAGTACTTC. Its protein is CASSLTGQGTEQYF.

This clone was seen more than once but under ten times. The chain employs TRBV4-2 and TRBJ2-1, with D possibly matching TRBD1 (5 bases). V was trimmed by 3 bases and J by 0 bases, leaving 15 bases between them. This CDR3 comprises 17 residues. Germline assignment: CDR1 LGHNA and CDR2 YNFKEQ. The CDR3 protein is CASSHGGQGSSYNEQFF. The DNA for the CDR3 is TGTGCCAGCAGCCATGGTGGGCAGGGCAGCTCCTACAATGAGCAGTTCTTC.

This clone came up once. The rearrangement joins TRBV5-6 to TRBJ2-3; 13 nucleotides agree with TRBD2. V shed 3 bases, J shed 3 bases, and the junction held 4 bases outside the gene matches. Germline CDR1 is SGHDT and CDR2 is YYEEEE. This CDR3 spans 16 amino acids. CDR3 in DNA: TGTGCCAGCAGCTATGGACTAGCGGGGGAAACAGATACGCAGTATTTT. Its protein product is CASSYGLAGETDTQYF.

The CDR3 nucleotides are TGTGCCAGCAGGAGAGGACAGGGGCGGTACGAGCAGTACTTC. Its translation: CASRRGQGRYEQYF. The chain carries TRBV6-5 and TRBJ2-7, with 9 bases fitting TRBD1. V shed 6 bases and J 4 bases; nucleotides not matched to a gene: 7. The CDR3 has 14 amino acids. In germline, CDR1 is MNHEY, CDR2 SVGAGI.

Only a few counts were recorded for this clone. V and J are TRBV5-1 and TRBJ2-7; perhaps TRBD1 as D (6 bases). CDR3 length: 16 residues. The ends were cut back, 2 bases at V and 7 bases at J, with 22 bases in the middle. CDR1 and CDR2 from the germline V gene are SGHRS and YFSETQ. The CDR3 protein is CASSFATGTTRREQYF. As DNA, the CDR3 is TGCGCCAGCAGCTTCGCCACCGGGACAACCAGGCGGGAGCAGTACTTC.

This clone was counted only a few times. This chain joins TRBV19 and TRBJ1-1; 10 nucleotides match TRBD1. Germline V gives CDR1 LNHDA, CDR2 SQIVND (reference sequence). The CDR3 sequence is 16 residues long. The V segment lost 3 bases and the J segment 2 bases; nucleotides outside the gene matches: 6. The CDR3 spells CASSIWDRGPNTEAFF. The CDR3 nucleotides read TGTGCCAGTAGTATCTGGGACAGGGGACCCAACACTGAAGCTTTCTTT.

V gene TRBV4-1 combines with J gene TRBJ2-7, with D perhaps TRBD1 (5 bases). The CDR3 extends over 14 amino acids. Germline V gene lookup returns CDR1 MGHRA and CDR2 YSYEKL. V was trimmed by 3 bases and J by 3 bases, leaving 12 bases between them. The CDR3 sequence: CASSQLWGSYEQYF. In DNA, the CDR3 is TGCGCCAGCAGCCAGCTATGGGGCAGCTACGAGCAGTACTTC.

This chain connects TRBV10-3 to TRBJ1-5; unclear D gene. The CDR3 consists of 12 residues. Germline loops: CDR1 ENHRY, CDR2 SYGVKD. V lost 3 bases to trimming and J lost 7 bases, with 7 bases between them. DNA for the CDR3: TGTGCCATCAGTGACACGGGACAGCCCCAGCATTTT. Amino acids: CAISDTGQPQHF.

The sample holds a few counts of this clone. The gene calls are TRBV6-6 and TRBJ1-1, with 7 bases fitting TRBD1. The germline gives CDR1 MNHNY, CDR2 SVGAGI (reference sequence). V shed 6 bases, J shed 1 base, and the junction held 5 bases outside the gene matches. The CDR3 runs 14 residues. The DNA of the CDR3 is TGTGCCAGCAGGAAGGGGACAGAGAACACTGAAGCTTTCTTT. This codes for CASRKGTENTEAFF.